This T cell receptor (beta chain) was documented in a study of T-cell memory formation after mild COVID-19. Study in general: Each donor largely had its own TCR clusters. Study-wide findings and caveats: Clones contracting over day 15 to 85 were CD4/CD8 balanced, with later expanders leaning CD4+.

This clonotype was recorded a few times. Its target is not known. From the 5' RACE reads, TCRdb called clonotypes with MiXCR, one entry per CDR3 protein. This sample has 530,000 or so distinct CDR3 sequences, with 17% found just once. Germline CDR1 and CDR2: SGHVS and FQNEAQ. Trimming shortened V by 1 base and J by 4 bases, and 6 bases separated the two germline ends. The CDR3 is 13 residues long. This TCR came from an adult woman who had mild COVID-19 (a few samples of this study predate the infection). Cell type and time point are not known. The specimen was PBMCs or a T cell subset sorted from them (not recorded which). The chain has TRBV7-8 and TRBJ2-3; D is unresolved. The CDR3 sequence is CASSLDLADTQYF. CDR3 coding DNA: TGTGCCAGCAGCTTAGATTTAGCAGATACGCAGTATTTT.